The 27 T cell receptor beta chains in this list originate from one sample, sequenced in a study of PD-L1 blockade in urothelial cancer. Specified time point: peripheral blood 6 weeks after treatment start. Generated by immunoSEQ multiplex PCR, the TCRdb table keeps only in-frame clones and is missing some. This sample yields more than 90,000 clones, of which more than 85% are seen a single time; 3% to 4.5% belongs to the top ten. The sample here was PBMCs, taken around atezolizumab (anti-PD-L1) treatment. The receptors shown here come from a man in his sixties with urothelial cancer.

V is TRBV28 and J is TRBJ2-7; 14 nucleotides agree with TRBD2. The V gene end was trimmed by 4 bases and the J gene end by 4 bases; junction bases not matched to a gene: 6. CDR3 size: 16 residues. Germline-derived CDR1 and CDR2 are MDHEN and SYDVKM. The CDR3 sequence is CASSSGLAGVVYEQYF. The DNA of the CDR3 is TGTGCCAGCAGTTCGGGACTAGCGGGAGTGGTTTACGAGCAGTACTTC.

V is TRBV9 and J is TRBJ2-5; 15 bases fit TRBD2. V lost 3 bases and J lost 5; bases outside the gene matches: 8. Germline V gene lookup returns CDR1 SGDLS and CDR2 YYNGEE. The CDR3 consists of 17 residues. The CDR3 reads CASSAQPGLAGGETQYF. The CDR3 bases are TGTGCCAGCAGCGCCCAACCAGGACTAGCGGGGGGGGAGACCCAGTACTTC.

The rearrangement joins TRBV5-1 to TRBJ1-1; TRBD1 matches 7 bases. This CDR3 is built from 15 residues. Germline lookup yields CDR1 SGHRS and CDR2 YFSETQ. V lost 0 bases, J lost 3 bases, and 5 bases stayed unmatched. The CDR3: CASSLGPGTDTEAFF. In DNA form, the CDR3 reads TGCGCCAGCAGCTTGGGCCCCGGGACAGACACTGAAGCTTTCTTT.

The V and J genes are TRBV28 and TRBJ2-7, with D perhaps matching TRBD2 (5 bases). V was pared by 2 bases and J by 2 bases, with 10 bases between. The CDR3 spans 14 residues. CDR1 MDHEN and CDR2 SYDVKM come from the germline V gene. The CDR3 protein is CASSLNVGTYEQYF. The CDR3 DNA follows: TGTGCCAGCAGTTTAAATGTCGGGACCTACGAGCAGTACTTC.

V and J are TRBV9 and TRBJ2-7; 9 bases are shared with TRBD1. This CDR3 is 14 amino acids long. V shed 4 bases and J 2 bases; nucleotides not matched to a gene: 4. In germline, CDR1 is SGDLS, CDR2 YYNGEE. CDR3 DNA: TGTGCCAGCAGCAGACAGGGGGGCCCCTACGAGCAGTACTTC. This codes for CASSRQGGPYEQYF. Filled out from reference TRBV9 and TRBJ2-7, the complete variable domain reads DSGVTQTPKHLITATGQRVTLRCSPRSGDLSVYWYQQSLDQGLQFLIQYYNGEERAKGNILERFSAQQFPDLHSELNLSSLELGDSALYFCASSRQGGPYEQYFGPGTRLTVT.

The chain uses TRBV18 and TRBJ2-6; TRBD1 agrees at 8 bases. The V gene end was trimmed by 3 bases and the J gene end by 4 bases; junction bases not matched to a gene: 11. The germline CDR1 and CDR2 sequences are KGHSH and LQKENI. The CDR3 totals 18 residues. The CDR3 nucleotides read TGTGCCAGCTCACCGGTTTGGCAGGGGGCTCCCGGGGCCAACGTCCTGACTTTC. It specifies CASSPVWQGAPGANVLTF.

This rearrangement joins TRBV28 to TRBJ2-3; 7 bases are a match to TRBD1. Germline trimming cut 6 bases from V and 4 bases from J; bases unmatched to any gene: 4. Germline assignment: CDR1 MDHEN and CDR2 SYDVKM. The CDR3 length is 13 residues. For the CDR3, the DNA is TGTGCCAGCAGCCGAGGGGGCCCAGATACGCAGTATTTT. Its translation is CASSRGGPDTQYF.

The rearrangement joins TRBV11-1 to TRBJ2-1; 9 positions match TRBD2. The ends lost 1 base at V and 3 bases at J; junction bases unmatched: 7. The CDR3 length is 17 residues. Per the germline V gene, CDR1 is SGHAT and CDR2 is FQDESV (reference sequence). The CDR3 sequence is CASSLGGLAGRYNEQFF. In DNA form, the CDR3 reads TGTGCCAGCAGCTTAGGAGGCCTAGCGGGACGCTACAATGAGCAGTTCTTC.

The chain recombines TRBV7-3 with TRBJ2-1; no firm D call. The CDR3 extends over 15 amino acids. Germline assignment: CDR1 SGHTA and CDR2 FQGTGA. V was cut by 5 bases and J by 5 bases, with 16 bases left in between. The CDR3 coding sequence is TGTGCCAGCAGCCCTCCCCCCCCACGCGACAATGAGCAGTTCTTC. Amino acids: CASSPPPPRDNEQFF.

The gene calls are TRBV2 and TRBJ1-2, with D hard to call. Germline V CDR1 and CDR2: SNHLY, FYNNEI. The CDR3 sequence is 13 residues long. Trimming removed 7 bases from V and 7 bases from J, with 16 bases in between. The CDR3 region has the DNA TGTGCCAGCAAAAGGGCGGTTGCGGGTGGCTACACCTTC. Its translation is CASKRAVAGGYTF.

The chain recombines TRBV7-8 with TRBJ2-6; D gene unclear. The CDR3 contains 13 residues. Germline lookup yields CDR1 SGHVS and CDR2 FQNEAQ. V was trimmed by 6 bases and J by 0 bases, leaving 3 bases between them. CDR3 in DNA: TGTGCCAGCAGTCGCTCTGGGGCCAACGTCCTGACTTTC. This encodes CASSRSGANVLTF.

The chain employs TRBV7-8 and TRBJ1-5; TRBD1 might be the D (5 bases). The germline V gene has CDR1 SGHVS and CDR2 FQNEAQ. The CDR3 has 13 amino acids. Trimming stripped 5 bases from V and 4 bases from J, with 9 bases between. CDR3 residues: CASSRGQNQPQHF. DNA of the CDR3: TGTGCCAGCAGCCGAGGACAAAATCAGCCCCAGCATTTT.

This rearrangement joins TRBV28 to TRBJ2-1, with TRBD2 matching 7 bases. CDR1 and CDR2 from the germline V gene are MDHEN and SYDVKM. V shed 8 bases, J shed 1 base, and the junction held 8 bases outside the gene matches. This CDR3 has 15 residues. As DNA, the CDR3 is TGTGCCAGCCCCCCAGCGGGACGTTCCTACAATGAGCAGTTCTTC. Translation: CASPPAGRSYNEQFF. Full variable domain (rest looked up from reference TRBV28 and TRBJ2-1): DVKVTQSSRYLVKRTGEKVFLECVQDMDHENMFWYRQDPGLGLRLIYFSYDVKMKEKGDIPEGYSVSREKKERFSLILESASTNQTSMYLCASPPAGRSYNEQFFGPGTRLTVL.

The V gene is TRBV29-1, the J gene TRBJ2-5; D perhaps matches TRBD1 (6 bases). V lost 4 bases to trimming and J lost 2 bases, with 8 bases between them. The CDR3 sequence is 12 residues long. Germline V gene lookup returns CDR1 SQVTM and CDR2 ANQGSEA. CDR3 in DNA: TGCAGCGTTGTACAGGGTCAAGAGACCCAGTACTTC. Protein: CSVVQGQETQYF.

Only a few counts were recorded for this clone. The V call is TRBV7-2, the J call TRBJ1-2, with D perhaps TRBD1 (5 bases). The CDR3 has 16 amino acids. V lost 1 base, J lost 4 bases, and 16 bases lay in between. Germline-derived CDR1 and CDR2 are SGHTA and FQGNSA. DNA of the CDR3: TGTGCCAGCAGCTTAGGAGGCGGGGCGCTTACCTATGGCTACACCTTC. Translating gives CASSLGGGALTYGYTF.

The gene calls are TRBV27 and TRBJ2-4, with D unresolved. This CDR3 contains 13 residues. Germline V gene lookup returns CDR1 MNHEY and CDR2 SMNVEV (reference sequence). V lost 8 bases to trimming and J lost 10 bases, with 18 bases between them. The CDR3: CASGETRPDIQYF. The CDR3 DNA follows: TGTGCCAGCGGAGAGACCCGACCGGATATTCAGTACTTC.

This chain links TRBV28 with TRBJ1-2, with a tentative D call TRBD1 (5 bases). The CDR3 contains 14 residues. Trimming stripped 2 bases from V and 9 bases from J, with 16 bases between. The germline V gene has CDR1 MDHEN and CDR2 SYDVKM. CDR3 in amino acids: CASSLAQGSPSYTF. CDR3 nucleotide sequence: TGTGCCAGCAGTTTAGCTCAGGGCAGTCCCAGCTACACCTTC.

V gene TRBV4-3 combines with J gene TRBJ2-5; 12 nucleotides line up with TRBD2. The CDR3 contains 18 residues. V trimming: 0 bases; J trimming: 5 bases; junction bases outside the gene matches: 10. The V gene's germline CDR1 is LGHNA and CDR2 YSLEER. CDR3: CASSQDNPLAGGRETQYF. As DNA, the CDR3 is TGCGCCAGCAGCCAAGATAACCCCCTAGCGGGAGGGCGGGAGACCCAGTACTTC.

This clone was recorded a few times. This chain uses TRBV7-2 with TRBJ2-5, with D unresolved. Germline loops: CDR1 SGHTA, CDR2 FQGNSA. Trimming left V 5 bases short and J 4 bases short, with 8 bases between. The CDR3 covers 12 residues. The CDR3 here is CASSLGPETQYF. The CDR3 coding sequence is TGTGCCAGCAGCCTGGGCCCAGAGACCCAGTACTTC.

V gene TRBV5-3 combines with J gene TRBJ1-2; TRBD1 aligns across 7 bases. TRBV5-3 is assigned to the ORF class and has an uncertain function. Trimming cost V 3 bases and J 0 bases; bases outside gene matches: 5. This CDR3 region has 15 residues. In DNA, the CDR3 is TGTGCCAGAAGCTGGCGGACAGGTGCTAACTATGGCTACACCTTC. Protein sequence: CARSWRTGANYGYTF.

The chain joins TRBV18 to TRBJ2-7, with D perhaps matching TRBD1 (6 bases). Germline V lookup: CDR1 KGHSH, CDR2 LQKENI. CDR3 size: 18 residues. V lost 3 bases and J lost 2, with 23 bases in between. CDR3 in DNA: TGTGCCAGCTCACCCCGGGGCCAGGGGTGGACCAAAACCTACGAGCAGTACTTC. This sequence encodes CASSPRGQGWTKTYEQYF.

The gene calls are TRBV5-1 and TRBJ2-3, with 8 bases fitting TRBD1. The V segment lost 0 bases and the J segment 1 base; nucleotides outside the gene matches: 4. Germline V CDR1 and CDR2: SGHRS, YFSETQ. The CDR3 has 16 residues. The CDR3, as DNA: TGCGCCAGCAGCTTGGGGGGCAGGGGGCGCACAGATACGCAGTATTTT. Amino acid sequence: CASSLGGRGRTDTQYF.

This sequence joins TRBV7-3 and TRBJ2-5; 7 bases fit TRBD2. Germline trimming cut 5 bases from V and 3 bases from J; bases unmatched to any gene: 6. Per germline, CDR1 SGHTA and CDR2 FQGTGA. The CDR3 covers 14 residues. CDR3 protein: CASSLGSGEETQYF. The CDR3 bases are TGTGCCAGCAGCCTCGGCAGCGGGGAAGAGACCCAGTACTTC. Full variable domain (outside the CDR3, taken from reference TRBV7-3 and TRBJ2-5): GAGVSQTPSNKVTEKGKYVELRCDPISGHTALYWYRQSLGQGPEFLIYFQGTGAADDSGLPNDRFFAVRPEGSVSTLKIQRTERGDSAVYLCASSLGSGEETQYFGPGTRLLVL.

The chain combines TRBV5-3 with TRBJ2-2; a weak D match, TRBD2 (6 bases). Being an ORF, TRBV5-3 has a function that is uncertain. V dropped 10 bases and J dropped 4 bases, with 23 bases sitting between them. The CDR3 is made up of 16 amino acids. The CDR3 coding sequence is TGTGCCCGCCCCAATGTCAGGGAGGAGGGCACCGGGGAGCTGTTTTTT. It specifies CARPNVREEGTGELFF.

This rearrangement joins TRBV19 to TRBJ1-1; 8 bases match TRBD1. The CDR3 sequence is 15 residues long. V shed 5 bases and J 1 base; nucleotides not matched to a gene: 6. Germline V gene lookup returns CDR1 LNHDA and CDR2 SQIVND (reference sequence). The CDR3 sequence is CASSGQGLRNTEAFF. DNA of the CDR3: TGTGCCAGTAGTGGACAGGGATTAAGGAACACTGAAGCTTTCTTT.

The chain recombines TRBV6-1 with TRBJ2-3, with a weak D call TRBD2 (5 bases). Trimming took 4 bases from V and 6 from J, leaving 8 bases between them. The V gene's germline CDR1 is MNHNS and CDR2 SASEGT. The CDR3 covers 12 residues. The CDR3 bases are TGTGCCAGCAGTGTATCGGGGGATACGCAGTATTTT. Translation: CASSVSGDTQYF.

The rearrangement uses TRBV5-1 and TRBJ2-5, with D maybe TRBD1 (6 bases). The CDR3 consists of 13 residues. Germline assignment: CDR1 SGHRS and CDR2 YFSETQ. Trimming shortened V by 4 bases and J by 1 base, and 8 bases separated the two germline ends. Here the CDR3 DNA reads TGCGCCAGCAGCCAGGGGTTCCAAGAGACCCAGTACTTC. It yields the protein CASSQGFQETQYF. Filled out from reference TRBV5-1 and TRBJ2-5, the complete variable domain reads KAGVTQTPRYLIKTRGQQVTLSCSPISGHRSVSWYQQTPGQGLQFLFEYFSETQRNKGNFPGRFSGRQFSNSRSEMNVSTLELGDSALYLCASSQGFQETQYFGPGTRLLVL.